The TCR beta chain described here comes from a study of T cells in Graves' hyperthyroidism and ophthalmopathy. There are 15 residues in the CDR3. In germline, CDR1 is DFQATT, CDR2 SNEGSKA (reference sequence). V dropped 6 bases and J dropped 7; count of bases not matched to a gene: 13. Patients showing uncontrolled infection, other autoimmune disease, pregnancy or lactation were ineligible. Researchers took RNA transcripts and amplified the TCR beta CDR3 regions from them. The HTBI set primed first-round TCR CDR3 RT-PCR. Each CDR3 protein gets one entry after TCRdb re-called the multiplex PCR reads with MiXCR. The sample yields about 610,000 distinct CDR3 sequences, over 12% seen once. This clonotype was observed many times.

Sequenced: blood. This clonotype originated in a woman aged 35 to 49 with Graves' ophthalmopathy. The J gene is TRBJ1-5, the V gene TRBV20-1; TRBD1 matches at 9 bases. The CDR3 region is CSAQHETGGRQPQHF. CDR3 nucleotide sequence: TGCAGTGCCCAACATGAGACAGGGGGTAGACAGCCCCAGCATTTT.